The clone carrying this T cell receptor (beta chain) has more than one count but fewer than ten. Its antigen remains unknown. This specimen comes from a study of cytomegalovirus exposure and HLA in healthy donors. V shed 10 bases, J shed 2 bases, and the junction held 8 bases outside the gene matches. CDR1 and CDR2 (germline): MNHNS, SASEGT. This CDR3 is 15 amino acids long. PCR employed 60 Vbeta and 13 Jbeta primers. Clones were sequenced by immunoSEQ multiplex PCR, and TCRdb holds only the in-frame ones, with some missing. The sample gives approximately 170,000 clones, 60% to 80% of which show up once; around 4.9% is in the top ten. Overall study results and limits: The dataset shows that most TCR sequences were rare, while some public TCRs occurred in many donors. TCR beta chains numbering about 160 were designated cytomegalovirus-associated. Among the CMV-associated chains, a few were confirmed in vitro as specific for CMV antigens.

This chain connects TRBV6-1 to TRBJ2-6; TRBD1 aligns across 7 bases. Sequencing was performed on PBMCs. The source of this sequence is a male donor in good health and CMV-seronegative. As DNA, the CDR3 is TGTGCCATTTATCAACAGGGGACTGGGGCCAACGTCCTGACTTTC. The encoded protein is CAIYQQGTGANVLTF.